This T cell receptor beta chain was captured by sequencing in a study of glioma-infiltrating T cells. Using RNA template, CDR3s of TCR alpha and beta were amplified with iRepertoire arm-PCR. TCRdb independently ran MiXCR on the multiplex PCR reads; one entry per CDR3 protein. This sample has 93,000 or so distinct CDR3 sequences, with about 30% found just once. This clonotype appeared many times. Source material: glioma tissue, nonneoplastic brain tissue, or PBMCs (not recorded which). The receptor was isolated from a human donor with low-grade glioma or glioblastoma, undergoing nonglioma brain surgery, or in good health (not recorded which).

CDR3 nucleotides: TGTGCCAGCACCCGACAGGGCGGCAATCAGCCCCAGCATTTT. Translating gives CASTRQGGNQPQHF. The chain couples TRBV2 to TRBJ1-5, with 7 bases lining up with TRBD1. The germline gives CDR1 SNHLY, CDR2 FYNNEI. CDR3 length: 14 residues. J lost 2 bases, V lost 7 bases, and 5 bases had no gene match. Using reference TRBV2 and TRBJ1-5 for the parts outside the CDR3, the full variable domain is EPEVTQTPSHQVTQMGQEVILRCVPISNHLYFYWYRQILGQKVEFLVSFYNNEISEKSEIFDDQFSVERPDGSNFTLKIRSTKLEDSAMYFCASTRQGGNQPQHFGDGTRLSIL.